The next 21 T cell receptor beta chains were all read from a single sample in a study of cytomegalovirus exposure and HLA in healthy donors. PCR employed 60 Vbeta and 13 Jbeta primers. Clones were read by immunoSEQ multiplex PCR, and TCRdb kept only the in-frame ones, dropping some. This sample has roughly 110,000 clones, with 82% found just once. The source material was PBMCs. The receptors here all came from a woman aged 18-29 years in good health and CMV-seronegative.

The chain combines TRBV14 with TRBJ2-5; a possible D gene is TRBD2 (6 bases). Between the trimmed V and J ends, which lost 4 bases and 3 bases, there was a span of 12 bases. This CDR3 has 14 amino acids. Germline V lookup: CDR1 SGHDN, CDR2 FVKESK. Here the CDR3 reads CASSRGTGEETQYF. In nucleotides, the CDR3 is TGTGCCAGCAGCCGGGGGACGGGGGAAGAGACCCAGTACTTC.

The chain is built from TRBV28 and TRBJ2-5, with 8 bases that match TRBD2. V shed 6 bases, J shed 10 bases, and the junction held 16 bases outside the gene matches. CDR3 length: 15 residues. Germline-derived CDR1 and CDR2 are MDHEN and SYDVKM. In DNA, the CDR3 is TGTGCCAGCAGCGACCCGGGACTAGGGGCGTTGTACCAGTACTTC. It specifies CASSDPGLGALYQYF.

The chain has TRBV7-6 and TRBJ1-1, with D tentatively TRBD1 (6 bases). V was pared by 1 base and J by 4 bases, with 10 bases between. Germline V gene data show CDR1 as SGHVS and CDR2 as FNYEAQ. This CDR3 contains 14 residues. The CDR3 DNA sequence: TGTGCCAGCAGCTTAGGTAGGGGGGGCACTGAAGCTTTCTTT. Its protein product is CASSLGRGGTEAFF.

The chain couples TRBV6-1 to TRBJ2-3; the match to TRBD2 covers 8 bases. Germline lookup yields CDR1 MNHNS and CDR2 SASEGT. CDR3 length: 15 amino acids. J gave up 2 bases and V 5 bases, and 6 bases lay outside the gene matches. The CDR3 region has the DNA TGTGCCAGCAGTCTCGGGGGGGGCCACACAGATACGCAGTATTTT. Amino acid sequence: CASSLGGGHTDTQYF.

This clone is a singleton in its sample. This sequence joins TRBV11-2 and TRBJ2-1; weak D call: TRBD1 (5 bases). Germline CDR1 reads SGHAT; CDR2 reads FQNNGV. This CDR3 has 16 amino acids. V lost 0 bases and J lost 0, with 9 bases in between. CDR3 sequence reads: CASSLEQGLSYNEQFF. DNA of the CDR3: TGTGCCAGCAGCTTAGAGCAGGGCCTCTCCTACAATGAGCAGTTCTTC. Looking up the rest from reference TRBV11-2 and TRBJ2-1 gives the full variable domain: EAGVAQSPRYKIIEKRQSVAFWCNPISGHATLYWYQQILGQGPKLLIQFQNNGVVDDSQLPKDRFSAERLKGVDSTLKIQPAKLEDSAVYLCASSLEQGLSYNEQFFGPGTRLTVL.

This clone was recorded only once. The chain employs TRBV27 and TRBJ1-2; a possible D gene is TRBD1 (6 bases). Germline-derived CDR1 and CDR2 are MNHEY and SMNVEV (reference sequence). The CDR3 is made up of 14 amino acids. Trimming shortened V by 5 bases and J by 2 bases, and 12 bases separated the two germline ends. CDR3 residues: CASSPLGANYGYTF. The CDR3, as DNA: TGTGCCAGCAGTCCTTTGGGGGCCAACTATGGCTACACCTTC.

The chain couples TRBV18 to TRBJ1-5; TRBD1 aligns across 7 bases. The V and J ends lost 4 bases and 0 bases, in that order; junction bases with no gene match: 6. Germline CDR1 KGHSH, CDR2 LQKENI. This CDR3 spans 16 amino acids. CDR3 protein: CASSLGQIDSNQPQHF. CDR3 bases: TGTGCCAGCTCACTGGGACAGATCGATAGCAATCAGCCCCAGCATTTT.

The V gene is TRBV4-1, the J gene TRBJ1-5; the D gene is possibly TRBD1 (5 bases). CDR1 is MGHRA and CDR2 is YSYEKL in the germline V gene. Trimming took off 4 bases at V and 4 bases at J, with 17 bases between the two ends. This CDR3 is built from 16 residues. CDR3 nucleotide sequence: TGCGCCAGCAGCCCGGGTCTGAAGGGGCGTAATCAGCCCCAGCATTTT. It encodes CASSPGLKGRNQPQHF.

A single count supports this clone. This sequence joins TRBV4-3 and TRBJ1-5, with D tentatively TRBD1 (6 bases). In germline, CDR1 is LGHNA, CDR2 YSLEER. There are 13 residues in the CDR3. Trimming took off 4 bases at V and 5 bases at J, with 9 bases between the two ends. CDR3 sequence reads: CASSPRTDQPQHF. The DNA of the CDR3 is TGCGCCAGCAGCCCCCGGACAGATCAGCCCCAGCATTTT.

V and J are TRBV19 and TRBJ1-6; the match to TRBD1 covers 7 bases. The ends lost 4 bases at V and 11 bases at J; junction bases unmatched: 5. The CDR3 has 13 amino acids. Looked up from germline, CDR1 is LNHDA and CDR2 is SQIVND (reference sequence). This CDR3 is CASSSRQGPPLHF. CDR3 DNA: TGTGCCAGTAGTAGCAGACAGGGACCACCCCTCCACTTT.

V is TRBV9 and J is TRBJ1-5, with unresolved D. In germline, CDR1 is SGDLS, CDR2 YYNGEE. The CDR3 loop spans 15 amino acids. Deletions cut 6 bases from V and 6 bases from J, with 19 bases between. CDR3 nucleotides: TGTGCCAGCACCCTCGGCGGTGACTCCACTCAGCCCCAGCATTTT. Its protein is CASTLGGDSTQPQHF. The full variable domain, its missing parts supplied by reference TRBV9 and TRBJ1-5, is DSGVTQTPKHLITATGQRVTLRCSPRSGDLSVYWYQQSLDQGLQFLIQYYNGEERAKGNILERFSAQQFPDLHSELNLSSLELGDSALYFCASTLGGDSTQPQHFGDGTRLSIL.

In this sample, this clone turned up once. The CDR3 spells CASSLTGKTEAFF. DNA of the CDR3: TGTGCCAGCAGCTTGACGGGAAAAACTGAAGCTTTCTTT. The chain is built from TRBV5-6 and TRBJ1-1, with D unresolved. V was clipped by 1 base and J by 5 bases, with 9 bases between them. Germline V lookup: CDR1 SGHDT, CDR2 YYEEEE. The length of the CDR3 is 13 residues. The full variable domain, completed using reference TRBV5-6 and TRBJ1-1, is DAGVTQSPTHLIKTRGQQVTLRCSPKSGHDTVSWYQQALGQGPQFIFQYYEEEERQRGNFPDRFSGHQFPNYSSELNVNALLLGDSALYLCASSLTGKTEAFFGQGTRLTVV.

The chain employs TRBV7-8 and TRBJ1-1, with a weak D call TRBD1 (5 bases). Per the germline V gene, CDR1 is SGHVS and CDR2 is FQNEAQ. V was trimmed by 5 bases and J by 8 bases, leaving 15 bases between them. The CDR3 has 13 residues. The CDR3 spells CASSTGGSGEAFF. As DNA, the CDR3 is TGTGCCAGCAGCACCGGGGGATCTGGGGAAGCTTTCTTT.

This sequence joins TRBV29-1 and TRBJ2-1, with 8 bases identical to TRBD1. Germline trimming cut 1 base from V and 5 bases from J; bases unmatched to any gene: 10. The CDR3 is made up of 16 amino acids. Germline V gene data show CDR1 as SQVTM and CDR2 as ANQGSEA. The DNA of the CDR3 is TGCAGCGTTGAAGGGGTCGGACAGGGTTTAAACAATGAGCAGTTCTTC. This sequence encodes CSVEGVGQGLNNEQFF.

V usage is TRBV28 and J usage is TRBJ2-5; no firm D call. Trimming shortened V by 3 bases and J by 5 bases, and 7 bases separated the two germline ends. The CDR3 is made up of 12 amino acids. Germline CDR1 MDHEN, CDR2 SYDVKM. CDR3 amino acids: CASSFLGETQYF. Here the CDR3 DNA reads TGTGCCAGCAGTTTTTTGGGCGAGACCCAGTACTTC.

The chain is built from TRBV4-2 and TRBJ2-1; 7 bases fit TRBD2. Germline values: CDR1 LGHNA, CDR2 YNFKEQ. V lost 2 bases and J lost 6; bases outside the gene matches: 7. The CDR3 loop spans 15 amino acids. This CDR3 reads CASSQMTSKSNEQFF. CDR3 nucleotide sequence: TGTGCCAGCAGCCAAATGACTAGCAAGAGCAATGAGCAGTTCTTC.

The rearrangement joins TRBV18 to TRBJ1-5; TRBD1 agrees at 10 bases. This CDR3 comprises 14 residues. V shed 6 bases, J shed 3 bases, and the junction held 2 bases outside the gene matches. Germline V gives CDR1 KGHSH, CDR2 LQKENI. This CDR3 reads CASSGTGDNQPQHF. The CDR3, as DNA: TGTGCCAGCTCGGGGACAGGGGACAATCAGCCCCAGCATTTT.

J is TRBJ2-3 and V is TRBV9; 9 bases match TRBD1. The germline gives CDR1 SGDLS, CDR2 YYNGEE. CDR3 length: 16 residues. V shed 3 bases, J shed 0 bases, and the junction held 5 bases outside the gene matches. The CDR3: CASSDRQGVSTDTQYF. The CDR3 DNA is TGTGCCAGCAGCGACAGACAGGGGGTGAGCACAGATACGCAGTATTTT.

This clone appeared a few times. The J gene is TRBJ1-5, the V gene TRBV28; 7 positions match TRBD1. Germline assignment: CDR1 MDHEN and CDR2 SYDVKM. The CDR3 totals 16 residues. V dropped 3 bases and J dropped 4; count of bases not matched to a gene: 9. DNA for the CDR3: TGTGCCAGCAGTTTGGTGGGGACAGTTTTAAATCAGCCCCAGCATTTT. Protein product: CASSLVGTVLNQPQHF.

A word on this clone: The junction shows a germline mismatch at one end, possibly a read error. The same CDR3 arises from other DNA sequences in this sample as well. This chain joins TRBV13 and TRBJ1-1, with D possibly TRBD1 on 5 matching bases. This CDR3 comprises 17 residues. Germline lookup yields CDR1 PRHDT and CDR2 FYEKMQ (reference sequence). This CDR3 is CASSSPGLVSLNTEAFF. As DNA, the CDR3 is TGTGCCAGCAGCTCCCCGGGACTAGTTTCTCTGAACACCGAAGCTTTCTTT.

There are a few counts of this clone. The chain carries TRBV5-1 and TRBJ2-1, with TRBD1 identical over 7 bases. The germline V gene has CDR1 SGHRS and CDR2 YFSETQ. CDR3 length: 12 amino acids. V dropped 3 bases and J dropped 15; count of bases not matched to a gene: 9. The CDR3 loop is CASSSQGPVWFF. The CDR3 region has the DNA TGCGCCAGCAGCTCACAGGGGCCTGTTTGGTTCTTC. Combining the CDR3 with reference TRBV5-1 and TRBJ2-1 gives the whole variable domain KAGVTQTPRYLIKTRGQQVTLSCSPISGHRSVSWYQQTPGQGLQFLFEYFSETQRNKGNFPGRFSGRQFSNSRSEMNVSTLELGDSALYLCASSSQGPVWFFGPGTRLTVL.